The 11 T cell receptor beta chains below were found in one sample sequenced in a study of human T cells and chemical hapten exposure (dated by TCRdb to the early 2020s). The library was produced with RACE. Sequencing relied on a NextSeq 500. TCRdb redid the processing of the public reads, applying fastp at Q25 and MiXCR, and retained in-frame beta chains. Each entry merges the rows of one CDR3 protein and shows their most common DNA and genes. The sample table contains 300,000 to 450,000 distinct CDR3 sequences; only one count was recorded for around 5.5% of them. The top ten clones comprise 2.6% of the sample. Explained via the paper, the time point label denotes: pre-sensitization, week 0. Reading the label with the study, this specimen's treatment or condition is: therapeutic diphenylcyclopropenone sensitization with weekly scalp DPC. The starting material was whole blood, obtained in connection with sensitization to the hapten diphenylcyclopropenone (DPC). The receptors were gathered from a woman in her forties or fifties with alopecia areata. Some clones in this sample may be carry-over from other donors' samples.

This clonotype was picked up many times. The junction does not match germline at one end; this may be a read error. The chain uses TRBV23-1 and TRBJ1-6; the D is unclear. TRBV23-1 has ORF status, its function being uncertain. CDR3 size: 14 residues. The CDR3 DNA is TGCGCCAGCAGTCGGGGAGGGTATAGTTCACCCCTCCACTTT. This translates into CASSRGGYSSPLHF.

In this sample, this clonotype turned up a few times. This chain uses TRBV4-1 with TRBJ1-2, with 12 bases fitting TRBD1. Germline V gene lookup returns CDR1 MGHRA and CDR2 YSYEKL. V lost 2 bases, J lost 7 bases, and 11 bases stayed unmatched. The CDR3 runs 17 residues. The CDR3 region has the DNA TGCGCCAGCAGCCAAATCCCCGGGACAGGGGGCATGGGTGGCTACACCTTC. Its protein is CASSQIPGTGGMGGYTF.

In its sample, this clonotype was seen a few times. The chain links TRBV3-1 to TRBJ2-3; 9 bases map to TRBD1. This CDR3 comprises 16 residues. The germline CDR1 and CDR2 sequences are LGHDT and YNNKEL (reference sequence). Trimming removed 1 base from V and 5 bases from J; junction bases left unmatched: 7. The CDR3: CASSQAPGTGQDTQYF. DNA of the CDR3: TGTGCCAGCAGCCAAGCCCCCGGGACAGGGCAAGATACGCAGTATTTT.

This clonotype was observed at least ten times. The gene calls are TRBV5-1 and TRBJ2-2, with unresolved D. Deletions cut 0 bases from V and 3 bases from J, with 9 bases between. The CDR3 covers 15 residues. In germline, CDR1 is SGHRS, CDR2 YFSETQ. CDR3 loop: CASSLGPGYTGELFF. CDR3 in DNA: TGCGCCAGCAGCTTGGGACCCGGATACACCGGGGAGCTGTTTTTT.

A few counts support this clonotype. V and J are TRBV6-1 and TRBJ2-7; possibly TRBD1 for D (7 bases). The CDR3 is made up of 14 amino acids. Germline V CDR1 and CDR2: MNHNS, SASEGT. Trimming left V 11 bases short and J 7 bases short, with 24 bases between. This chain's CDR3 is CAVLEGLQGGEQYF. In DNA form, the CDR3 reads TGTGCCGTCCTAGAAGGACTCCAGGGGGGAGAGCAGTACTTC.

In its sample, this clonotype was seen many times. V gene TRBV10-3 combines with J gene TRBJ2-3, with 12 bases fitting TRBD2. The CDR3 length is 18 residues. V lost 4 bases and J lost 4; bases outside the gene matches: 12. Germline-derived CDR1 and CDR2 are ENHRY and SYGVKD. This chain's CDR3 is CAISASSGGVSFSDTQYF. The CDR3 region has the DNA TGTGCCATCAGTGCGTCTAGCGGGGGGGTATCTTTCTCAGATACGCAGTATTTT.

This clonotype appeared many times. The chain combines TRBV7-9 with TRBJ2-5, with 9 bases that match TRBD2. The V gene end was trimmed by 5 bases and the J gene end by 2 bases; junction bases not matched to a gene: 3. This CDR3 spans 14 amino acids. Germline V gene lookup returns CDR1 SEHNR and CDR2 FQNEAQ (reference sequence). CDR3: CASSPSGAQETQYF. The CDR3 region has the DNA TGTGCCAGCAGCCCTAGCGGGGCACAAGAGACCCAGTACTTC.

This clonotype was observed a few times. The chain couples TRBV12-3 or TRBV12-4 to TRBJ1-4; D may be TRBD1 (5 bases). The V end lost 4 bases, the J end lost 7 bases, and 16 bases lay between the germline ends. The CDR3 length is 15 residues. CDR3 loop: CASSSGLGGGEKLFF. DNA for the CDR3: TGTGCCAGCAGTTCCGGGCTTGGGGGAGGTGAAAAACTGTTTTTT.

This clonotype was counted ten times or more. This rearrangement joins TRBV4-1 to TRBJ2-1; 11 bases agree with TRBD2. The CDR3 totals 16 residues. J was trimmed by 6 bases and V by 4 bases; bases with no gene match: 8. The germline gives CDR1 MGHRA, CDR2 YSYEKL. The CDR3 here is CASSRLGGLAVNEQFF. DNA of the CDR3: TGCGCCAGCAGCCGGCTAGGGGGACTAGCGGTCAATGAGCAGTTCTTC.

In its sample, this clonotype was seen a few times. The chain uses TRBV28 and TRBJ2-3, with D uncertain. The germline V gene encodes CDR1 MDHEN and CDR2 SYDVKM. V lost 5 bases and J lost 2, with 5 bases in between. The CDR3 has 12 amino acids. CDR3 loop: CASSVPTDTQYF. For the CDR3, the DNA is TGTGCCAGCAGTGTCCCCACAGATACGCAGTATTTT.

This clonotype was counted ten times or more. The J gene is TRBJ2-2, the V gene TRBV12-3 or TRBV12-4; D possibly matches TRBD1 or TRBD2 (7 bases each). Trimming took 5 bases from V and 4 from J, leaving 14 bases between them. The CDR3 extends over 15 amino acids. CDR3 residues: CASSLQGGSTGELFF. The CDR3 coding sequence is TGTGCCAGCAGTCTGCAGGGGGGGAGCACCGGGGAGCTGTTTTTT.